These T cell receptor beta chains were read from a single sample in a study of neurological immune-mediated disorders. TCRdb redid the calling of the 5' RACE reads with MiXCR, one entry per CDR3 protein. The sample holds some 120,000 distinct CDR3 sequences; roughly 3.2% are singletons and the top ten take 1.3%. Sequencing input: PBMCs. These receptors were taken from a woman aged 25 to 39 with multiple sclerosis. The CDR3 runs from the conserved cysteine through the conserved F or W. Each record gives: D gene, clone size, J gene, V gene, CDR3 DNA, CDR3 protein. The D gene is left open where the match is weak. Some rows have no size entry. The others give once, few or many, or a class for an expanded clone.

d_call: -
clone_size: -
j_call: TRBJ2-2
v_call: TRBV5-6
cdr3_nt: TGTGCCAGCGGAGGGGCTGTCGGGGAGCTGTTTTTT
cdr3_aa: CASGGAVGELFF

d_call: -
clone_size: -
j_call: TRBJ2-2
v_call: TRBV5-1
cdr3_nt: TGCGCCAGCAGTAACAGGGATTTGGATACCGGGGAGCTGTTTTTT
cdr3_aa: CASSNRDLDTGELFF

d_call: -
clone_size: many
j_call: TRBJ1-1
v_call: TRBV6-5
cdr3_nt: TGTGCCAGCAGTAGGCAAATGGTCGCTGAAGCTTTCTTT
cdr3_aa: CASSRQMVAEAFF

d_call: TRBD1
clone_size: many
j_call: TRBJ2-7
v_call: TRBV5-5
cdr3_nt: TGTGCCAGCAGCTTGGCGGGACAGGCCTACGAGCAGTACTTC
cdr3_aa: CASSLAGQAYEQYF

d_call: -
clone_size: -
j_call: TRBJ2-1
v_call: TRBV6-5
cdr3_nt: TGTGCCAGCAGTTACAGAGCTGAGCAGTTCTTC
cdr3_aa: CASSYRAEQFF

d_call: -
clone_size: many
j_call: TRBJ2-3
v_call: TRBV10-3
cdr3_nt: TGTGCCATCAGTGAATTTGGGGGAGGAGATACGCAGTATTTT
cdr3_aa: CAISEFGGGDTQYF

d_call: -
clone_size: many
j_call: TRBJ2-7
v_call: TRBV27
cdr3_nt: TGTGCCAGCAGTTTATCAAGCCTAAACGAGCAGTACTTC
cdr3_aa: CASSLSSLNEQYF

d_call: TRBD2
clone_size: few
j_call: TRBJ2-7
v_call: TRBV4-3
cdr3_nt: TGCGCCAGCAGCCAAGATCGAGAGCGGGGGGGTTACGAGCAGTACTTC
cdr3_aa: CASSQDRERGGYEQYF

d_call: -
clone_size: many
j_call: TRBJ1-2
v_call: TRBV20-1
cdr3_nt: TGCAGTGCTAGAGCCGCCCCCATAGGGGTATTCTATGGCTACACCTTC
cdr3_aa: CSARAAPIGVFYGYTF

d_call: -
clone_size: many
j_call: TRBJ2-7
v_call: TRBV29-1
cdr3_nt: TGCAGCGTTGAAGGTCGAGGGGAGAAATCCTACGAGCAGTACTTC
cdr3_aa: CSVEGRGEKSYEQYF

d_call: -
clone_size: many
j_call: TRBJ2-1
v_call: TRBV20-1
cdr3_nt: TGCAGTGCAAGAGAGAGGTGGCAGGTGGAGCATGAGCAGTTCTTC
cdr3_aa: CSARERWQVEHEQFF

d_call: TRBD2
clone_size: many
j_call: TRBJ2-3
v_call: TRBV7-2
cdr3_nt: TGTGCCAGCAGCTTCGATAGGCTAGCGGACACAGATACGCAGTATTTT
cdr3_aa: CASSFDRLADTDTQYF

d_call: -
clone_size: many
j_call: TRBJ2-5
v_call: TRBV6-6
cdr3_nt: TGTGCCAGCAGTTACATGGAGACCCAGTACTTC
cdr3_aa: CASSYMETQYF

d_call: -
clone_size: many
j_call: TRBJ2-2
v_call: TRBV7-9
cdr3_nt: TGTGCCAGCAGCCCCCGGCGGGAACCTCCCGCCGGGGAGCTGTTTTTT
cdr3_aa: CASSPRREPPAGELFF

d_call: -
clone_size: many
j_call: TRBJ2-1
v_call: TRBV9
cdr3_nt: TGTGCCAGCAGCGAAGGACGACAGTCCTACAATGAGCAGTTCTTC
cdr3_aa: CASSEGRQSYNEQFF

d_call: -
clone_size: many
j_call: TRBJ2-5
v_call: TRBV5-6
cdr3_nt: TGTGCCAGCAGCTTGGGGGGACCGAAGGAGACCCAGTACTTC
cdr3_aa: CASSLGGPKETQYF

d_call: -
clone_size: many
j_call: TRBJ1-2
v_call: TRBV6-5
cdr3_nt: TGTGCCAGCAGTTACTCGACCCGGCCGGGTCCAGCTGGCTACACCTTC
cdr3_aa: CASSYSTRPGPAGYTF

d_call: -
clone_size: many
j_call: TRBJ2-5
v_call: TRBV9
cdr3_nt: TGTGCCAGCAGCGTGGGAGGAACGGTAGAGACCCAGTACTTC
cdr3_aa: CASSVGGTVETQYF

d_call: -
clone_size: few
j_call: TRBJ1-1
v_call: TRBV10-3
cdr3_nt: TGTGACATCAGAACAGGGTGGGGTGAAGCTTTCTTT
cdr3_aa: CDIRTGWGEAFF

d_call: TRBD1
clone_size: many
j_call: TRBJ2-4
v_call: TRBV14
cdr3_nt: TGTGCCAGCAGCCACAGACAGGGAAGGTCCGGCAAAAACATTCAGTACTTC
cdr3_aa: CASSHRQGRSGKNIQYF

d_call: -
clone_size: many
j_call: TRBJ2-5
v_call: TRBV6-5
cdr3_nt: TGTGCCAGCAGTTACCGGGACTTCCAAGAGACCCAGTACTTC
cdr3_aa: CASSYRDFQETQYF

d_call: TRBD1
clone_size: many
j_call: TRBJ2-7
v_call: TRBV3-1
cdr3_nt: TGTGCCAGCAGCCCCGGGACAGGGAAGATAAGTGGGGCCTACGAGCAGTACTTC
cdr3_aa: CASSPGTGKISGAYEQYF

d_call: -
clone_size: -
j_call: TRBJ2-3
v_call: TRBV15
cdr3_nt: TGTGCCACCAGCAGAGCGGGGGCCCGCACAGATACGCAGTATTTT
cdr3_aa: CATSRAGARTDTQYF

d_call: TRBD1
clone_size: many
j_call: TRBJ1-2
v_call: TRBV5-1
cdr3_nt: TGCGCCAGCAGCTACGGACAGGACCCATATGGCTACACCTTC
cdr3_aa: CASSYGQDPYGYTF

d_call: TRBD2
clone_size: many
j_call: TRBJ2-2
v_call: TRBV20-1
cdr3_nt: TGCAGTGCTGCCCTCGGGACTAGCGGGAACACCGGGGAGCTGTTTTTT
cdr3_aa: CSAALGTSGNTGELFF

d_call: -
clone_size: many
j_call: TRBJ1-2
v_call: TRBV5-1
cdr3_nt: TGCGCCAGCAGCCCGAACCGGGACTATGGCTACACCTTC
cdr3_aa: CASSPNRDYGYTF

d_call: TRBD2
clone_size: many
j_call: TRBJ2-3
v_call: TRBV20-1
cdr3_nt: TGCAGTGCTAGAGATCATAGCGGGAGCAAACTGTGGGATACGCAGTATTTT
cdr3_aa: CSARDHSGSKLWDTQYF

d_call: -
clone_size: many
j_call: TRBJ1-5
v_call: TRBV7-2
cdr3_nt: TGTGCCAGCAGCTTCATCAGGGGTCAGCCCCAGCATTTT
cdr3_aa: CASSFIRGQPQHF

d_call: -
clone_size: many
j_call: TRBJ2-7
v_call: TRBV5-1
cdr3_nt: TGCGCCAGCAGCCAGGACCGTTACGAGCAGTACTTC
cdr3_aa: CASSQDRYEQYF

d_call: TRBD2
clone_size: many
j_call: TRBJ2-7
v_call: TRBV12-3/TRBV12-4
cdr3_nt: TGTGCCAGCAGCCCTAGCGGGGGGGGTGGCGAGCAGTACTTC
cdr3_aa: CASSPSGGGGEQYF

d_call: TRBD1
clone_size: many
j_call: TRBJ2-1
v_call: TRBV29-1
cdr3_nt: TGCAGCGTTGAGCCGGACAGGGAGCAGTTCTTC
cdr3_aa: CSVEPDREQFF

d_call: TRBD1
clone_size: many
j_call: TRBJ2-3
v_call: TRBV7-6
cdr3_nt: TGTGCCAGCAGCTTAGAACGGACAGGGGGCACAGATACGCAGTATTTT
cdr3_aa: CASSLERTGGTDTQYF

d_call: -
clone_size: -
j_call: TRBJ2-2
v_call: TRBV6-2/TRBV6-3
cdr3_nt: TGTGCCAGCACCCAGACTTCAACCGGGGAGCTGTTTTTT
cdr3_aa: CASTQTSTGELFF

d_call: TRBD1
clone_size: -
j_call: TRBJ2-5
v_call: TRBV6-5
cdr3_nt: TGTGCCAGCAGTTACTCGGGACAGGGTCTCGAGACCCAGTACTTC
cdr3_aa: CASSYSGQGLETQYF

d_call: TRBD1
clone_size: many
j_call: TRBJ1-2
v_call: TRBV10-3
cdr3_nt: TGTGCCATCAGCCTCGGTGGACAGGGGAGTGTCTATGGCTACACCTTC
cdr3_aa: CAISLGGQGSVYGYTF

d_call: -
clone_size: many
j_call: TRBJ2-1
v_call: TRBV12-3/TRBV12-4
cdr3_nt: TGTGCCAGCAGCCCCGGTGGCTATGAGCAGTTCTTC
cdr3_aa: CASSPGGYEQFF

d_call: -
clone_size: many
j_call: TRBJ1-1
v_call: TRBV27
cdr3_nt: TGTGCCAGCAGTTTAATAGGGGGAAAAGCTTTCTTT
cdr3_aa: CASSLIGGKAFF

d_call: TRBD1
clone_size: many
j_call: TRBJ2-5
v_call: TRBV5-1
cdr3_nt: TGCGCCAGCAGCCGGCCGGGACAGTACCAAGAGACCCAGTACTTC
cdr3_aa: CASSRPGQYQETQYF

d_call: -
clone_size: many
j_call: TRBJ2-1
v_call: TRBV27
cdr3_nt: TGTGCCAGCAGCCCCCGAAGTTCTACGAAAGGGCAGTTCTTC
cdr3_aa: CASSPRSSTKGQFF

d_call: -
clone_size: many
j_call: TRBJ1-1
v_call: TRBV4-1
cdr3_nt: TGCGCCAGCAGCCAAGATCGGGTTGGGGCTGAAGCTTTCTTT
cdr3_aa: CASSQDRVGAEAFF

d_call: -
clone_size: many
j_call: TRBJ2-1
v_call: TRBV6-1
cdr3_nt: TGTGCCAGCATGGGGGAGAGAGGCTACAATGAGCAGTTCTTC
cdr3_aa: CASMGERGYNEQFF

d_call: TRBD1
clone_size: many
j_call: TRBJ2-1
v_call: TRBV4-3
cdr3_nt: TGCGCCAGCAGCCAAATGACAGGGGGGGAGCAGTTCTTC
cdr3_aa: CASSQMTGGEQFF

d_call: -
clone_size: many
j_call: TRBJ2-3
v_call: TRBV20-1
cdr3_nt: TGCAGTGCTAGGCCTACTAGCACAGATACGCAGTATTTT
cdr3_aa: CSARPTSTDTQYF

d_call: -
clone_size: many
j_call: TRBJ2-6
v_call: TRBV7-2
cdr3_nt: TGTGCCAGCAGCTTAGTTGCAGGGCCAGCGGGGGCCAACGTCCTGACTTTC
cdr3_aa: CASSLVAGPAGANVLTF

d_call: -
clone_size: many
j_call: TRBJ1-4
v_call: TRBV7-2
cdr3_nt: TGTGCCAGCAGCTTAGGGCTGGTACAGAATGAAAAACTGTTTTTT
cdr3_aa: CASSLGLVQNEKLFF

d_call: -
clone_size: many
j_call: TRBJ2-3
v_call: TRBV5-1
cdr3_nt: TGCGCCAGCAGCTTGGCGGGGGAAGATACGCAGTATTTT
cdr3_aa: CASSLAGEDTQYF